This T cell receptor (beta chain) appears in the sequencing data of a study of cytomegalovirus exposure and HLA in healthy donors. Study-wide points: Later on, a genetic analysis was performed. It linked a missense variant in DCLRE1C with V- and J-gene trimming of TCR beta.

Germline CDR1 MNHEY, CDR2 SMNVEV (reference sequence). V lost 6 bases and J 2 bases, leaving 14 bases between the germline ends. CDR3 length: 15 amino acids. Of note for this clone: Its cognate antigen is unknown.

The PCR had 60 Vbeta and 13 Jbeta primers. Generated by immunoSEQ multiplex PCR, the TCRdb table keeps only in-frame clones and is missing some. The sample consists of more than 150,000 clones, roughly 80% of them appearing once. The chain couples TRBV27 to TRBJ2-1; D might be TRBD1 (6 bases). Sequenced material: PBMCs. The receptor's source is a woman aged 30 to 39 in good health and CMV-seropositive. The CDR3 is CASRGALGPYNEQFF. As DNA, the CDR3 is TGTGCCAGCAGGGGGGCCCTCGGCCCCTACAATGAGCAGTTCTTC.